This T cell receptor (beta chain) was obtained from a study of blood T cell repertoires in COVID-19. About the research overall: The cDNA or gDNA used as material had been derived from T cells, B-cell-depleted T cells, or PBMCs.

Under the authors' procedure: Nucleated cell number was recorded as an estimate derived from reference gene primer amplification. Sequenced by immunoSEQ multiplex PCR; TCRdb stores in-frame clones only, minus some. Clone size and V and J calls were adopted from that table, with D and trimming inferred from the DNA. This repertoire shows about 120,000 clones, roughly nine tenths found once; its top ten account for around 8%. Sample: peripheral blood. The origin of this receptor is a man between 65 and 85 years old who had recovered from COVID-19.

The CDR3 DNA is TGCGCCAGCAGCCCCCGGGACAGGGGGAAGACCCAGTACTTC. Its protein product is CASSPRDRGKTQYF. The J gene is TRBJ2-5, the V gene TRBV5-1; TRBD1 matches at 11 bases. The length of the CDR3 is 14 residues. CDR1 is SGHRS, CDR2 YFSETQ, per germline. The ends lost 4 bases at V and 6 bases at J; junction bases unmatched: 5. Looking up the rest from reference TRBV5-1 and TRBJ2-5 gives the full variable domain: KAGVTQTPRYLIKTRGQQVTLSCSPISGHRSVSWYQQTPGQGLQFLFEYFSETQRNKGNFPGRFSGRQFSNSRSEMNVSTLELGDSALYLCASSPRDRGKTQYFGPGTRLLVL.